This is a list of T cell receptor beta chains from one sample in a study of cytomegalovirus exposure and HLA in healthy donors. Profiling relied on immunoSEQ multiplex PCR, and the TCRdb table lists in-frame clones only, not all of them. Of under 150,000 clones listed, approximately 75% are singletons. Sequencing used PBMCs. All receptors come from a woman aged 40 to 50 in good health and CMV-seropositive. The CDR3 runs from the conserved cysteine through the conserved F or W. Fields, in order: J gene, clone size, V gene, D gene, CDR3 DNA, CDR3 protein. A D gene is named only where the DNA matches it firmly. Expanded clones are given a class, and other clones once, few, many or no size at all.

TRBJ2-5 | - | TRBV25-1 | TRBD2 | TGTGCCAGCAGTGAATTTGGGAGGGGTAGAGAGACCCAGTACTTC | CASSEFGRGRETQYF
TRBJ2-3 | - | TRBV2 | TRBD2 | TGTGCCAGCATTCGAATACTAGCGGGGGATACGCAGTATTTT | CASIRILAGDTQYF
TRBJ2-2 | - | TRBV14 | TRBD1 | TGTGCCAGCAGCCATACGGGACAGGGGGCTACCGGGGAGCTGTTTTTT | CASSHTGQGATGELFF
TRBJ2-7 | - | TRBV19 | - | TGTGCCAGTTCTAGGGGGAAGGCCTACGAGCAGTACTTC | CASSRGKAYEQYF
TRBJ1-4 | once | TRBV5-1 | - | TGCGCCAGCAGCTCAACCGGACGGGCCCCGGGGGTTCTGTTTTTT | CASSSTGRAPGVLFF
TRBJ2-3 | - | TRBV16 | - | TGTGCCAGCAGCCAATCAACAGTTCCCACAGATACGCAGTATTTT | CASSQSTVPTDTQYF
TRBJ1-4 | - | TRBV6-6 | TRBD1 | TGTGCCAGCAGTGCGGGACAGGGGAATCGGGAAAAACTGTTTTTT | CASSAGQGNREKLFF
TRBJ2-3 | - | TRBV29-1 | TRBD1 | TGCAGCGTGAGACAGGGGGATACGCAGTATTTT | CSVRQGDTQYF
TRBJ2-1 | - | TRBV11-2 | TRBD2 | TGTGCCAGCAGCCCAGCGGCTAGCGGGTTCCTTTACAATGAGCAGTTCTTC | CASSPAASGFLYNEQFF
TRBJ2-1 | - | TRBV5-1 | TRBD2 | TGCGCCAGCAGCTGGGGACTAGCGGGAGGGGGGTACAATGAGCAGTTCTTC | CASSWGLAGGGYNEQFF
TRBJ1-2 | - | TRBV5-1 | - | TGCGCCAGCAGCTTGTTGGCAGGAGGAAGCTATGGCTACACCTTC | CASSLLAGGSYGYTF
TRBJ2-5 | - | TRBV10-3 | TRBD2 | TGTGCCATCAGTGACTCCCGGACTAGAGGCCAAGAGACCCAGTACTTC | CAISDSRTRGQETQYF
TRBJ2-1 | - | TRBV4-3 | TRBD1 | TGCGCCAGCAGCCCGGACGCGACAGGGCCCAATGAGCAGTTCTTC | CASSPDATGPNEQFF
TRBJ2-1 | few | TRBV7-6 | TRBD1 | TGTGCCAGCAGCTTCCGGGACAGCCCCTACAATGAGCAGTTCTTC | CASSFRDSPYNEQFF
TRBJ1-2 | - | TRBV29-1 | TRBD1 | TGCAGCGTGGCCGGGACAGGGCTCCCTGTGGGCTACACCTTC | CSVAGTGLPVGYTF
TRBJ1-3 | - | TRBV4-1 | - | TGCGCCAGCAGCCTAGTGGGGGGGGTGGTAGACACCATATATTTT | CASSLVGGVVDTIYF
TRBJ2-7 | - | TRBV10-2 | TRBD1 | TGCGCCAGCAGTGAGGGACAGGGGGCCGACGAGCAGTACTTC | CASSEGQGADEQYF
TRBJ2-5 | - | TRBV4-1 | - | TGCGCCAGCAGCCAAGGATTAGCGGCGGAGACCCAGTACTTC | CASSQGLAAETQYF
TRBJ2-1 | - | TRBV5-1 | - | TGCGCCAGCAGCTTTAGTAGTGGGGGGGCGGGTGTTAATGAGCAGTTCTTC | CASSFSSGGAGVNEQFF
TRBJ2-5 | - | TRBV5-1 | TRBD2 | TGCGCCAGCAGCTTGGCCTCGACTAGCGGCCGATCCCAAGAGACCCAGTACTTC | CASSLASTSGRSQETQYF
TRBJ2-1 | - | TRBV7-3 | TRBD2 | TGTGCCAGCAGCTTACTCAGACTAGCGGGAGGGTGGGAAAATGAGCAGTTCTTC | CASSLLRLAGGWENEQFF
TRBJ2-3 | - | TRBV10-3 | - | TGTGCCATCAGTGATGGCCTTACCCCAGATACGCAGTATTTT | CAISDGLTPDTQYF
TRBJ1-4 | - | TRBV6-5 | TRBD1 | TGTGCCAGCGGGATATCCGGGACAGGGTATGGGCTGTTTTTT | CASGISGTGYGLFF
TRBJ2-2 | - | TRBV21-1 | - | TGTGCCGCGAGGCAGAACACCGGGGAGCTGTTTTTT | CAARQNTGELFF
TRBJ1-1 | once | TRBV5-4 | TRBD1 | TGTGCCAGCAGCTCACGGACAGGGCGGAACACTGAAGCTTTCTTT | CASSSRTGRNTEAFF
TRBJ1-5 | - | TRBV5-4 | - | TGTGCCAGCAGCCTGGGAGAGAATCAGCCCCAGCATTTT | CASSLGENQPQHF
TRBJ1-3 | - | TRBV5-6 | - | TGTGCCAGCAGCTTGGTAGGGGGGGCGCCTGGAAACACCATATATTTT | CASSLVGGAPGNTIYF
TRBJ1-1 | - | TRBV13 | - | TGTGCCAGCAGCTTATGGCTGACAGGCAAGAACACTGAAGCTTTCTTT | CASSLWLTGKNTEAFF
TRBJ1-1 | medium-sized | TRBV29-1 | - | TGCAGCGAAATCCGCGTGACTGAAGCTTTCTTT | CSEIRVTEAFF
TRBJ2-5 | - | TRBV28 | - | TGTGCCAGCAGTTTCCTCAATCAGCGAGAGACCCAGTACTTC | CASSFLNQRETQYF
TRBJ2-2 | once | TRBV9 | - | TGTGCCAGCAGCGCCCGTCCCGGGGAGCTGTTTTTT | CASSARPGELFF
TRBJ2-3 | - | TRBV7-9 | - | TGTGCCAGCAGCTTTGCTAGCTCGACAGATACGCAGTATTTT | CASSFASSTDTQYF
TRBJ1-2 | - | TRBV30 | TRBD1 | TGTGGGACACGGAAACAGGGGAACTACTATGGCTACACCTTC | CGTRKQGNYYGYTF
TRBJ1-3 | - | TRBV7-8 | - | TGTGCCAGCAGGCAGGGATCGGGAAACACCATATATTTT | CASRQGSGNTIYF
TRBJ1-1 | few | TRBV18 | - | TGTGCCAGCTCACCGAGTCGGCAGGGGAGATGGAACACTGAAGCTTTCTTT | CASSPSRQGRWNTEAFF
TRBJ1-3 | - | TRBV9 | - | TGTGCCAGCAGCGTAGTCTCGGGTGGAAACACCATATATTTT | CASSVVSGGNTIYF
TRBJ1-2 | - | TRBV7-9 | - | TGTGCCAGCAGCTTAGGTCAGGGGTCTGGGAACTATGGCTACACCTTC | CASSLGQGSGNYGYTF
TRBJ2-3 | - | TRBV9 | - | TGTGCCAGCAGGCGGGGCCAAAGCACAGATACGCAGTATTTT | CASRRGQSTDTQYF
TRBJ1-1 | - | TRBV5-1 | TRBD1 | TGCGCCAGCAAAACAGGGGGAGGCACTGAAGCTTTCTTT | CASKTGGGTEAFF
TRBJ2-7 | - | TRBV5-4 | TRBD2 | TGTGCCAGCAGCTTTAGCGGGAACCCGACCTACGAGCAGTACTTC | CASSFSGNPTYEQYF
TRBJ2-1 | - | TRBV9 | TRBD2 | TGTGCCAGCAGCTATTCAAATGTACCGGGACTAGCGGGGGATGAGCAGTTCTTC | CASSYSNVPGLAGDEQFF
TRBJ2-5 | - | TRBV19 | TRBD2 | TGTGCCAGTAGTATTGGAGCGGGAGGGCTGGAAGAGACCCAGTACTTC | CASSIGAGGLEETQYF
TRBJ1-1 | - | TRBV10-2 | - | TGCGCCAGCAGCAAACTTGAAGCTGAAGCTTTCTTT | CASSKLEAEAFF
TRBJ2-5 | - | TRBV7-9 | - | TGTGCCAGCAGCTTGGGCCTAGCGTACCAAGAGACCCAGTACTTC | CASSLGLAYQETQYF
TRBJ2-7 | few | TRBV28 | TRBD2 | TGTGCCAGCAGTTTTTTAACTTTGGCCCGGGACTATATCTACGAGCAGTACTTC | CASSFLTLARDYIYEQYF
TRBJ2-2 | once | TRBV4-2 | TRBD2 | TGTGCCAGCAGCCCAAAGATAGCGGGAGACCTTGTCGGGGAGCTGTTTTTT | CASSPKIAGDLVGELFF
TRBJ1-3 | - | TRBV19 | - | TGTGCCAGTAGTTTAAGGGGACCCGGATTGGACAGCTCTGGAAACACCATATATTTT | CASSLRGPGLDSSGNTIYF
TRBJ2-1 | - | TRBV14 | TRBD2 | TGTGCCAGCAGCCACGCGGGAGGGCCGGGTGAGCAGTTCTTC | CASSHAGGPGEQFF
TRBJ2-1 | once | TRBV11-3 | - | TGTGCCAGCAGCTTAGCCGGAGGCCGGCCTAATGAGCAGTTCTTC | CASSLAGGRPNEQFF
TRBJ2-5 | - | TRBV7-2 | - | TGTGCCAGCAGCTTAGGGGCGTACCAAGAGACCCAGTACTTC | CASSLGAYQETQYF
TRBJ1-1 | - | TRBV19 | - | TGTGCCAGTAGTATCGGGGTTAACACTGAAGCTTTCTTT | CASSIGVNTEAFF
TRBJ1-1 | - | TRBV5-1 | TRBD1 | TGCGCCAGCAGCTCGGGACAGAGGAACACTGAAGCTTTCTTT | CASSSGQRNTEAFF
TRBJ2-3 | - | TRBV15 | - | TGTGCCACCAGCAACCGGACACTGGTTGCAGATACGCAGTATTTT | CATSNRTLVADTQYF
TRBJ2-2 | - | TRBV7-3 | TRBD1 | TGTGCCAGCAGCTTAGAGACAGGGATTTTAGGGGAGCTGTTTTTT | CASSLETGILGELFF